This record looks at one TCR beta chain sequence and its context. The sample originates from a study of control samples from healthy donors and cancer patients. Method: immunoSEQ multiplex PCR; TCRdb's copy keeps in-frame clones and lacks some. The sample consists of about 99,000 clones, 75% to 90% of them appearing once. V dropped 3 bases and J dropped 9 bases, with 9 bases sitting between them. The CDR3 covers 11 residues. The V gene's germline CDR1 is SGHRS and CDR2 YFSETQ. The chain employs TRBV5-1 and TRBJ1-2; D call uncertain. The sequenced sample was PBMCs. The sequence was collected from a man aged 55 to 70 with lung cancer. The CDR3 bases are TGCGCCAGCAGCTGGGGTAATAGCTACACCTTC. It encodes CASSWGNSYTF.